The sequence of this TCR beta chain was determined in a study of graft-versus-host responses after intestinal transplantation. V lost 4 bases to trimming and J lost 10 bases, with 15 bases between them. This CDR3 comprises 13 residues. CDR1 and CDR2 from the germline V gene are SGHTS and YDEGEE. A note on this clone: Its antigen is currently unknown.

Some clones are missing from TCRdb's copy, which holds only in-frame ones; the method was immunoSEQ multiplex PCR. The sample yields 50,000 to 60,000 clones, about nine tenths seen once. This TCR was sampled from a human donor who was the organ donor for an intestinal transplant. This chain joins TRBV5-8 and TRBJ2-1; D is possibly TRBD1 (5 bases). The source material was unstimulated CD4+ T cells sorted from spleen or lymph node cells, sampled before transplant. The CDR3 bases are TGTGCCAGCAGCCCGTACAGGATCCACGAGCAGTTCTTC. Encoded protein: CASSPYRIHEQFF.